This note documents a single T cell receptor (beta chain) sequence. The source of the sample is a study of blood T cell repertoires in COVID-19. Background on the study: Spain, Italy and the United States supplied samples that represented acute and convalescent COVID-19.

In the original processing: Amplifying reference gene primers gave estimates of nucleated cell counts. TCRdb's table, derived via immunoSEQ multiplex PCR, lists solely in-frame clones and lacks some. V, J and clone size are taken as reported in that table, and D and trimming were inferred from the DNA itself. The data hold 82,000 or so clones, with 75% to 90% observed a single time. Germline V gives CDR1 SGHDT, CDR2 YYEEEE. The CDR3 consists of 14 residues. Trimming took 3 bases from V and 4 from J; bases not matched to a gene: 4. Participant reports of clinical history set cohort assignment. The sequencing sample was made of PBMCs or T cells enriched from blood (not recorded which). The rearrangement links TRBV5-6 to TRBJ2-1, with 7 bases that match TRBD1. The receptor comes from a woman in her forties or fifties with acute COVID-19. CDR3 coding DNA: TGTGCCAGCAGCTCGAGGGACAGTTACAATGAGCAGTTCTTC. This gives the protein CASSSRDSYNEQFF.